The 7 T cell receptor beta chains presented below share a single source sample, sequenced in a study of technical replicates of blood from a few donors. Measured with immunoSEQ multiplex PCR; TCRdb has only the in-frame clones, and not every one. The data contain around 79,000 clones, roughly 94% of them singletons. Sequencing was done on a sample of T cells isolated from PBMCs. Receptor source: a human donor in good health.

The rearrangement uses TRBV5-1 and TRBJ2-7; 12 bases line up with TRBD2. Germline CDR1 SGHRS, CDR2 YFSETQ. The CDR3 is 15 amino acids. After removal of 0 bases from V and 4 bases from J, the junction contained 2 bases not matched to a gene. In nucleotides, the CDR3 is TGCGCCAGCAGCTTGGCCGGACTAGCGGGGTACGAGCAGTACTTC. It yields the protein CASSLAGLAGYEQYF.

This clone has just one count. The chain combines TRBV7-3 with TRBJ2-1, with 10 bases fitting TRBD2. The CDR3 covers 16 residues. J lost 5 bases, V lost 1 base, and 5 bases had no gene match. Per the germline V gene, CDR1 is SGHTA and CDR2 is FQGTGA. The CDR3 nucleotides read TGTGCCAGCAGCTTAAGAGGGACTAGCGTAGACAATGAGCAGTTCTTC. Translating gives CASSLRGTSVDNEQFF.

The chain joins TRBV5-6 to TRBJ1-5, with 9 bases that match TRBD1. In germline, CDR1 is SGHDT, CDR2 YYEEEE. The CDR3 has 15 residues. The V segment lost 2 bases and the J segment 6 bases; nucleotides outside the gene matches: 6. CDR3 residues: CASSFRDRVSQPQHF. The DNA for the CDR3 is TGTGCCAGCAGCTTCCGGGACAGGGTGTCTCAGCCCCAGCATTTT.

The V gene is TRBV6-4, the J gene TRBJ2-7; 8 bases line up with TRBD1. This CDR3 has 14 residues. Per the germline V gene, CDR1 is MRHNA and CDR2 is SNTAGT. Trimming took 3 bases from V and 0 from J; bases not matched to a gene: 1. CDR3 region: CASSEGTGSYEQYF. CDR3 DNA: TGTGCCAGCAGTGAAGGGACAGGCTCCTACGAGCAGTACTTC.

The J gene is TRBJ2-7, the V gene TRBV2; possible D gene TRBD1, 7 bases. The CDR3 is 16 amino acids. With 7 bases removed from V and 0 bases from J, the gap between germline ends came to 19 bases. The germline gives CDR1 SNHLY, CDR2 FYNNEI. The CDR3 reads CASNVGGGKSSYEQYF. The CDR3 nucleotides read TGTGCCAGCAACGTCGGAGGGGGCAAGTCCTCCTACGAGCAGTACTTC.

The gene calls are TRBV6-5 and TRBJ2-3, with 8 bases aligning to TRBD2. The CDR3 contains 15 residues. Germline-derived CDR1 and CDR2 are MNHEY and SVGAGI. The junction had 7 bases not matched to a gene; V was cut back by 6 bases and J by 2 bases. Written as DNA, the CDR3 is TGTGCCAGCAGCTCTCCAGCGGGAGACACAGATACGCAGTATTTT. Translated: CASSSPAGDTDTQYF.

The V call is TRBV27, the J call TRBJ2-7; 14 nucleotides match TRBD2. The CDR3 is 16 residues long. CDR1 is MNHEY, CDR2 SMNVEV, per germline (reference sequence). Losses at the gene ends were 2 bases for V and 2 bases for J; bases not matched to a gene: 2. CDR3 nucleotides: TGTGCCAGCAGTTTAGGGACTAGCGGGAGTCCCTACGAGCAGTACTTC. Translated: CASSLGTSGSPYEQYF.